The sequence of this T cell receptor (beta chain) was determined in a study of blood T cell repertoires in COVID-19. Whole-study context: COVID-19 samples, acute and convalescent, were from the United States, Italy and Spain. Sources were T cells, B-cell-depleted T cells, or PBMCs; the material itself was cDNA or gDNA.

V lost 1 base to trimming and J lost 10 bases, with 8 bases between them. The CDR3 totals 13 residues. In the original analysis: From reference gene primer amplification, estimates of nucleated cell counts were derived. The protocol was immunoSEQ multiplex PCR, while the TCRdb copy is restricted to in-frame clones and leaves out a portion. The DNA gave D and trimming, while V, J and clone size come from that table. The data show 150,000 or so clones, with around 80% seen just once and roughly a fifth held by the top ten. The origin of this receptor is a woman of 80 years or more with acute or convalescent COVID-19. The chain is built from TRBV12-3 or TRBV12-4 and TRBJ1-6; unclear D gene. The sequenced material came from peripheral blood. The CDR3 nucleotides read TGTGCCAGCAGTTTAGGGGTGAGGTCACCCCTCCACTTT. Translated, it gives CASSLGVRSPLHF.